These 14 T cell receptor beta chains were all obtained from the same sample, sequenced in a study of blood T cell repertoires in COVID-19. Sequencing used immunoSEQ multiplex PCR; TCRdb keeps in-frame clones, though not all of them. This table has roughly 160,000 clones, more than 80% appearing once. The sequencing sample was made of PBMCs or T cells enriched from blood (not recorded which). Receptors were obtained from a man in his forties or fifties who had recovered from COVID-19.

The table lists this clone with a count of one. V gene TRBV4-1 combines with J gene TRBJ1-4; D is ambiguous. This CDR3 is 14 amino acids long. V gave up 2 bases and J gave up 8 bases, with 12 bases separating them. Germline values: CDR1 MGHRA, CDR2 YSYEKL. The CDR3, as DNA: TGCGCCAGCAGCCAAAGGGAGATAGGAGAAAAACTGTTTTTT. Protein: CASSQREIGEKLFF.

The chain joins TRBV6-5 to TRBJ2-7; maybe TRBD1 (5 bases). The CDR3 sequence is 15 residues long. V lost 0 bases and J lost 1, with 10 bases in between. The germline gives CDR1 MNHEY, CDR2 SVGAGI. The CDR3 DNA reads TGTGCCAGCAGTTACTCGTTAGACAGTTCCTACGAGCAGTACTTC. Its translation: CASSYSLDSSYEQYF.

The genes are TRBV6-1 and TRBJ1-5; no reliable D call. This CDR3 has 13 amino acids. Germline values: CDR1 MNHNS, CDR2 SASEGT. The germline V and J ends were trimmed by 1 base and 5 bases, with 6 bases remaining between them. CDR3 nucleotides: TGTGCCAGCAGTGAAGTAGTCGATCAGCCCCAGCATTTT. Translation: CASSEVVDQPQHF.

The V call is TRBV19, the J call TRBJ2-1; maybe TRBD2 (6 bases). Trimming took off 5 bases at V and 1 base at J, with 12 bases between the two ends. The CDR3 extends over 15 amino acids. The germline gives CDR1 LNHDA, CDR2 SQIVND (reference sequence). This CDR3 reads CASSRGGVSYNEQFF. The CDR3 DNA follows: TGTGCCAGTAGTCGCGGCGGGGTTTCCTACAATGAGCAGTTCTTC. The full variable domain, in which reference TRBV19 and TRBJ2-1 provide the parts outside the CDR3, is DGGITQSPKYLFRKEGQNVTLSCEQNLNHDAMYWYRQDPGQGLRLIYYSQIVNDFQKGDIAEGYSVSREKKESFPLTVTSAQKNPTAFYLCASSRGGVSYNEQFFGPGTRLTVL.

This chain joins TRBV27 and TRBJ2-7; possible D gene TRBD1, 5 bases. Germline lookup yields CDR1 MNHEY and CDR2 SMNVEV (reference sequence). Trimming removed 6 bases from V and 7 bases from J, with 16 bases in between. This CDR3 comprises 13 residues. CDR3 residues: CASSVGAGGEQYF. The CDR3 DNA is TGTGCCAGCAGCGTTGGGGCCGGTGGGGAGCAGTACTTC.

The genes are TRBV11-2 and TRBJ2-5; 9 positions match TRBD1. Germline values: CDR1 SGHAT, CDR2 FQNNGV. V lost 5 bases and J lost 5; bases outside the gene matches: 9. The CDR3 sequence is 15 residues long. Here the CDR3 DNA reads TGTGCCAGCAGCCCCTGGACAGGGGATATTGAGACCCAGTACTTC. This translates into CASSPWTGDIETQYF.

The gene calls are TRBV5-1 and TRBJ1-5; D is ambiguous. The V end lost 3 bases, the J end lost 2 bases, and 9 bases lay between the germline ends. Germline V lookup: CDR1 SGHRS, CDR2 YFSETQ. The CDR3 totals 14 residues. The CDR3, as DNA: TGCGCCAGCAGCTCTATGGGCGGCAATCAGCCCCAGCATTTT. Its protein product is CASSSMGGNQPQHF. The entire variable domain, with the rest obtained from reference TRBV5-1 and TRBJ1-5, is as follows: KAGVTQTPRYLIKTRGQQVTLSCSPISGHRSVSWYQQTPGQGLQFLFEYFSETQRNKGNFPGRFSGRQFSNSRSEMNVSTLELGDSALYLCASSSMGGNQPQHFGDGTRLSIL.

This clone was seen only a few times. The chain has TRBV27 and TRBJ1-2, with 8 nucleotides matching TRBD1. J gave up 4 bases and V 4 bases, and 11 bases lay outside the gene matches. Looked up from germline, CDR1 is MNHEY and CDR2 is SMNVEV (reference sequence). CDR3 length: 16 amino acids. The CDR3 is CASSSRTGRPLYGYTF. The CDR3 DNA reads TGTGCCAGCAGTTCGCGGACAGGGCGGCCCCTCTATGGCTACACCTTC.

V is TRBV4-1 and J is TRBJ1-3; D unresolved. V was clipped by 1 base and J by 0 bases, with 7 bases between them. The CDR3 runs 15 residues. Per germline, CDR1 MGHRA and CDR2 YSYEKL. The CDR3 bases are TGCGCCAGCAGCCAAGGACAAAGCTCTGGAAACACCATATATTTT. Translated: CASSQGQSSGNTIYF.

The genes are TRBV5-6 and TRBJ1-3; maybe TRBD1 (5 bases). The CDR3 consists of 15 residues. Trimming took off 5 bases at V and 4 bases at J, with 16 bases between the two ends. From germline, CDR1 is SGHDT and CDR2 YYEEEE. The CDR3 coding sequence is TGTGCCAGCAGTGGCAGGGATGATGAAGGAAACACCATATATTTT. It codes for CASSGRDDEGNTIYF.

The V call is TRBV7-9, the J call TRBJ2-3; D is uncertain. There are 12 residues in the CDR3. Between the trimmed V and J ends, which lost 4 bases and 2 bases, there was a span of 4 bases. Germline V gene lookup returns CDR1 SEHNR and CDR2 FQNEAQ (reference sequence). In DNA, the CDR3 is TGTGCCAGCAGCTCTTTCACAGATACGCAGTATTTT. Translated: CASSSFTDTQYF.

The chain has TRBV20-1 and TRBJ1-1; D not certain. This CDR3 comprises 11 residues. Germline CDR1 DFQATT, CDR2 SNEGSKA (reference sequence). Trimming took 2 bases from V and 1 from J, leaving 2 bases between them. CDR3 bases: TGCAGTGCTAGACGGAACACTGAAGCTTTCTTT. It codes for CSARRNTEAFF.

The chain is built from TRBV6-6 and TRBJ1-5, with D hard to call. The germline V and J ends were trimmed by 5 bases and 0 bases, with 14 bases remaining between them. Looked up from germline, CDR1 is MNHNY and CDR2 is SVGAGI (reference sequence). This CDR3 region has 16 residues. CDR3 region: CASSARGGYSNQPQHF. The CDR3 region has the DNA TGTGCCAGCAGTGCCCGGGGAGGATATAGCAATCAGCCCCAGCATTTT.

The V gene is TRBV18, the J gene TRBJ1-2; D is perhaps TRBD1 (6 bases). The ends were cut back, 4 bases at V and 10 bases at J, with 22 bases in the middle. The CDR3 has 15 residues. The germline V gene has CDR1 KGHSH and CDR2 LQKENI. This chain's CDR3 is CASSQGRGRGLYYTF. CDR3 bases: TGTGCCAGCTCACAAGGACGAGGGAGGGGGTTATACTACACCTTC.